These T cell receptor beta chains were read from a single sample in a study of blood T cell repertoires in COVID-19. Assay: immunoSEQ multiplex PCR; the TCRdb copy retains only in-frame clones and omits some. Here the sample spans 390,000 or so clones, roughly 90% being singletons. Sequencing was carried out using peripheral blood. All receptors come from a woman between 25 and 40 years old with COVID-19, enrolled during active disease. CDR3s include the opening cysteine and the closing phenylalanine or tryptophan. The order of the fields is J gene, D gene, clone size, V gene, CDR3 DNA, CDR3 protein. D genes are given only for firm matches. Some rows mark clone size as missing; the rest say once, few, many or name a class of expanded clone.

TRBJ2-1 TRBD1 . TRBV7-8 TGTGCCAGCAGCTTACGGGACAGGGGATACAATGAGCAGTTCTTC CASSLRDRGYNEQFF
TRBJ2-3 . . TRBV11-3 TGTGCCAGCAGCTTAGATTCGACAGGCACGCAGTATTTT CASSLDSTGTQYF
TRBJ2-1 . . TRBV12-3/TRBV12-4 TGTGCCAGCAGCCTAGGGGGGGATGAGCAGTTCTTC CASSLGGDEQFF
TRBJ1-2 . . TRBV4-1 TGCGCCAGCAGCACCCCGCCTCAGGGCTATGGCTACACCTTC CASSTPPQGYGYTF
TRBJ1-1 . . TRBV27 TGTGCCAGCAGTTCCGGGTCGTTTAATATGAACACTGAAGCTTTCTTT CASSSGSFNMNTEAFF
TRBJ2-3 . once TRBV5-1 TGCGCCAGCAGCTCGGGCACAGATACGCAGTATTTT CASSSGTDTQYF
TRBJ1-1 TRBD1 once TRBV9 TGTGCCAGCAGCCTCTCGGGACAGGGGAACACTGAAGCTTTCTTT CASSLSGQGNTEAFF
TRBJ2-1 TRBD1 . TRBV11-3 TGTGCCAGCAGCTCACGGACAGGGAACAATGAGCAGTTCTTC CASSSRTGNNEQFF
TRBJ2-1 TRBD2 . TRBV10-2 TGCGCCAGCAAACCGACCTGGGCTAGCGGGGGGGAGAATGAGCAGTTCTTC CASKPTWASGGENEQFF
TRBJ1-6 TRBD1 . TRBV28 TGTGCCAGCAGCCAGAGGACAGGGACTTATAATTCACCCCTCCACTTT CASSQRTGTYNSPLHF
TRBJ2-7 TRBD2 . TRBV28 TGTGCCAGCAGTTCCTGGGGAGGGCCGGGGAACTTC CASSSWGGPGNF
TRBJ2-5 . . TRBV7-2 TGTGCCAGCAGCTCCGGGACTCCCTTACAAGAGACCCAGTACTTC CASSSGTPLQETQYF
TRBJ1-3 . . TRBV4-3 TGCGCCAGCAGCCGAGGCGACCTAGTGGCTGGAAACACCATATATTTT CASSRGDLVAGNTIYF
TRBJ2-1 TRBD2 once TRBV9 TGTGCCAGCAGCGATTCCGGGACTAGCCTATTCTTC CASSDSGTSLFF
TRBJ2-2 TRBD1 . TRBV5-4 TGTGCCAGCAGCTTGGAAGGGGGCCTGAACACCGGGGAGCTGTTTTTT CASSLEGGLNTGELFF
TRBJ1-5 . . TRBV12-3/TRBV12-4 TGTGCCAGCAGTTTTGAGGTTCAGCCCCAGCATTTT CASSFEVQPQHF
TRBJ2-3 TRBD2 . TRBV6-4 TGTGCCAGCAGTCCCGAGAACGGACTAGCGGGGGGGAGCGGGACAGATACGCAGTATTTT CASSPENGLAGGSGTDTQYF
TRBJ2-4 . once TRBV23-1 TGCGCCAGCAGTCTGGGCCTGACAGAAGCCAAAAACATTCAGTACTTC CASSLGLTEAKNIQYF
TRBJ1-1 . . TRBV13 TGTGCCAGCAGCGCGCAGGGATATGAAGCTTTCTTT CASSAQGYEAFF
TRBJ1-2 TRBD1 . TRBV19 TGTGCCAGTATTGGGACAGGGGGCGTGGATGGCTACACCTTC CASIGTGGVDGYTF
TRBJ2-5 . . TRBV2 TGTGCCAGCAGTGAAAGGTCACGGGGAGAGACCCAGTACTTC CASSERSRGETQYF
TRBJ2-1 . . TRBV6-6 TGTGCCAGCAGTTACTCGATACAGAACAATGAGCAGTTCTTC CASSYSIQNNEQFF
TRBJ2-3 . once TRBV5-6 TGTGCCAGCAGCTACGGGACTTCCTATACGCAGTATTTT CASSYGTSYTQYF
TRBJ2-1 . . TRBV14 TGTGCCAGCAGCGGGGGGGCGTCCTACAATGAGCAGTTCTTC CASSGGASYNEQFF
TRBJ2-1 TRBD2 . TRBV29-1 TGCAGCGTCGACGGGACTAGTGACTACAATGAGCAGTTCTTC CSVDGTSDYNEQFF
TRBJ2-1 TRBD2 once TRBV11-2 TGTGCCAGCAGCTTCCTAGCGGGGGGTCCCAATGAGCAGTTCTTC CASSFLAGGPNEQFF
TRBJ1-5 . . TRBV9 TGTGCCAGCAGCGTAGGGCCGATCAATCAGCCCCAGCATTTT CASSVGPINQPQHF
TRBJ2-3 TRBD1 . TRBV11-2 TGTGCCAGCAGCCCACCGGACAGGAGAGCACTTACTAGCACAGATACGCAGTATTTT CASSPPDRRALTSTDTQYF
TRBJ2-1 TRBD2 . TRBV5-5 TGTGCCAGCAGCTCACTAGCGGGTGCCTACAATGAGCAGTTCTTC CASSSLAGAYNEQFF
TRBJ1-1 . . TRBV3-1/TRBV3-2 TGTGCCAGCAGCCAAGTCCAGGGAAACACTGAAGCTTTCTTT CASSQVQGNTEAFF
TRBJ2-2 . . TRBV4-3 TGCGCCAGCAGCCAAGTAGAGAACACCGGGGAGCTGTTTTTT CASSQVENTGELFF
TRBJ1-2 . . TRBV28 TGTGCCAGCAGTTCGCGGGAGACCTATGGCTACACCTTC CASSSRETYGYTF
TRBJ1-1 . few TRBV12-3/TRBV12-4 TGTGCCAGCATCGGGTTGTACACTGAAGCTTTCTTT CASIGLYTEAFF
TRBJ1-1 . . TRBV5-6 TGTGCCAGCAGCTCAACACTGAACACTGAAGCTTTCTTT CASSSTLNTEAFF
TRBJ2-3 TRBD2 . TRBV9 TGTGCCAGCAGCGTTGGCGGGGGAAACACAGATACGCAGTATTTT CASSVGGGNTDTQYF
TRBJ1-1 . . TRBV6-6 TGTGCCAGCAGCAGAAGCGACAGGGAAGCTTTCTTT CASSRSDREAFF
TRBJ1-6 . . TRBV6-5 TGTGCCAGCAGTTACTCCCGGACACCCAATTCACCCCTCCACTTT CASSYSRTPNSPLHF
TRBJ2-1 . . TRBV11-3 TGTGCCAGCAGCTTGTCGGGGAGCTCCTACAATGAGCAGTTCTTC CASSLSGSSYNEQFF
TRBJ2-7 . . TRBV10-3 TGTGCCATCAGTGCTGTGGGGGGGCTAGACGAGCAGTACTTC CAISAVGGLDEQYF
TRBJ2-4 TRBD2 once TRBV9 TGTGCCAGCAACCGGGGACTAGCGGAGGGGAAAAACATTCAGTACTTC CASNRGLAEGKNIQYF
TRBJ2-7 TRBD2 . TRBV27 TGTGCCAGCAGCCTTAGAACGGGGGGTTCGTCCTACGAGCAGTACTTC CASSLRTGGSSYEQYF
TRBJ2-7 . . TRBV6-2/TRBV6-3 TGTGCCAGCAGTTACGACGTGGGCGGGTACGAGCAGTACTTC CASSYDVGGYEQYF
TRBJ2-2 TRBD1 . TRBV2 TGTGCCAGCAGCTACCGGACAGGGGGCGGTAGGAACACCGGGGAGCTGTTTTTT CASSYRTGGGRNTGELFF
TRBJ2-3 TRBD2 . TRBV10-3 TGTGCCATCTTTAGCGGGGGGAGAATAGATACGCAGTATTTT CAIFSGGRIDTQYF
TRBJ2-1 TRBD2 . TRBV27 TGTGCCAGCAGTTCTAGCGGGACACATTCCTACAATGAGCAGTTCTTC CASSSSGTHSYNEQFF
TRBJ2-7 . . TRBV19 TGTGCCAGTAGTATAGCCAGGGACTACGAGCAGTACTTC CASSIARDYEQYF
TRBJ1-3 TRBD1 . TRBV11-2 TGTGCCAGCAGCCCACAGACAGGGACCAGTGGAAACACCATATATTTT CASSPQTGTSGNTIYF
TRBJ2-7 TRBD2 . TRBV4-3 TGCGCCAGCAGCCAAGAAATAGCGGGGGGTTACGAGCAGTACTTC CASSQEIAGGYEQYF
TRBJ2-1 . . TRBV27 TGTGCCAGCAGTTTCATAATCGGACAGAGCTACAATGAGCAGTTCTTC CASSFIIGQSYNEQFF
TRBJ1-2 TRBD1 . TRBV6-2/TRBV6-3 TGTGCCAGCAGTTACTCGGCAGGGGGCCTCTATGGCTACACCTTC CASSYSAGGLYGYTF
TRBJ2-1 TRBD1 . TRBV7-9 TGTGCCAGCAGCTCAGGGGGTCACAATGAGCAGTTCTTC CASSSGGHNEQFF
TRBJ2-1 . . TRBV7-9 TGTGCCAGCAGCTTAGGGGCAGGTAGGCAGTTCTTC CASSLGAGRQFF
TRBJ2-2 TRBD2 . TRBV5-1 TGCGCCAGCAGCTTCCCGGGAGGACAGAACACCGGGGAGCTGTTTTTT CASSFPGGQNTGELFF
TRBJ1-2 . . TRBV25-1 TGTGCCAGCAGTGAATCGGGCAGGGATGGTCTCACCTTC CASSESGRDGLTF